The TCR beta chain under discussion was sequenced for a study of blood T cells in healthy people across ages. The study recruited healthy Caucasian donors from Russia who were aged about 6 to 95. Donors gave ten milliliters of peripheral blood apiece. Through a sample-barcoded 5' primer and a J-beta primer mix, a second PCR was run for roughly 6 to 12 cycles. A template-switch adaptor containing 12 random nucleotides labeled each cDNA molecule. In TCRdb, the 5' RACE reads were re-called with MiXCR into one record per CDR3 protein. In the table there are 1,100,000 or so distinct CDR3 sequences, under 45% of which are singletons. About this clonotype: Its antigen remains unidentified.

General study points: A roughly linear age-dependent decrease characterized TCR beta diversity per million T cells.

V lost 4 bases to trimming and J lost 0 bases, with 13 bases between them. Germline V gives CDR1 GTSNPN, CDR2 SVGIG (reference sequence). The CDR3 has 15 residues. V is TRBV30 and J is TRBJ2-1, with a weak D call TRBD2 (5 bases). This TCR was recovered from a woman aged 55 to 70 in good health. The source material was blood. In DNA form, the CDR3 reads TGTGCCTGGACTCGTAGAGGGAGCTCCTACAATGAGCAGTTCTTC. Translated: CAWTRRGSSYNEQFF.